This TCR beta chain was retrieved from a study of shared clonotypes between healthy human individuals. Overall study: In total, the donors were two women and a few men aged 18 to 49.

Without sorting, samples used around 100 million PBMCs for genomic DNA. In the source study's methods: ImmunoSEQ gave junction-only sequences without quality scores, so filtering differed. Clones were sequenced by immunoSEQ multiplex PCR, and TCRdb holds only the in-frame ones, with some missing. That table furnishes V, J and clone size, whereas the DNA furnished D and trimming. The data show more than 450,000 clones, with more than 65% seen just once and 10% to 15% held by the top ten. From germline, CDR1 is MNHEY and CDR2 SMNVEV (reference sequence). V gave up 3 bases and J gave up 3 bases, with 8 bases separating them. There are 13 residues in the CDR3.

V is TRBV27 and J is TRBJ2-5; D gene unclear. This receptor was identified in a woman between 40 and 50 years old in good health. Some clones in this sample may be carry-over from other donors' samples. Sequenced material: PBMCs. The CDR3 protein is CASSFAPEETQYF. The CDR3 region has the DNA TGTGCCAGCAGTTTTGCCCCCGAAGAGACCCAGTACTTC.